The T cell receptor (beta chain) under discussion was sequenced for a study of T cell responses to AZD1222 COVID-19 vaccine (dated by TCRdb to the early 2020s). In terms of the full investigation: A total of under 250 trial participants underwent TCR sequencing, of whom 200 to 220 had received two doses of AZD1222 and about 26 had received two doses of the MenACWY control vaccine. Trial participants were enrolled by age into 18-55, 56-69 and 70-plus year subgroups, with approximately 150, 28 and 58 TCR-sequenced participants respectively. Here is what the overall study found, with its caveats: Reportedly, close to half of the unique spike-specific TCRs recognized epitopes lying outside the regions that are mutated in the B.1.351 and B.1.1.7 variants. Conclusions about previously exposed vaccinees are limited because only six or seven AZD1222 recipients were SARS-CoV-2 seropositive at baseline. The 56-69-year group was small, and its depth increase did not reach significance, likely because of low power. Participants were mostly white British, with more females than males. The authors suggested clonal diversity may have been underestimated. CD4 TCRs associated with the vaccine covered the entire spike protein, and the dominant responses were in regions 160-218 and 743-854. Because no day 14 peak-response samples were available, the repertoires could be characterized only after the peak T cell response. After two AZD1222 doses, spike-specific TCR breadth and depth were significantly higher than at day 0 and than in MenACWY recipients.

The CDR3 regions of human TCRbeta chains were subjected to immunosequencing. Regarding the original processing steps: Repertoire TCRs were matched against a reference library of SARS-CoV-2-specific TCRs generated with the MIRA antigen-specificity platform. Breadth was defined as the fraction of unique TCRs that were SARS-CoV-2-associated. Depth was defined as the fraction of total T cells that were SARS-CoV-2-associated. Using the MIRA data, each spike-specific TCR was assigned both to the spike region to which the TCR was reactive and to a CD4 or CD8 class. Log10-transformed breadth and depth values were compared by one-way ANOVA with Sidak's multiple comparisons tests. The immuneACCESS repertoire file appears here via TCRdb, limited to in-frame rearrangements. These files lack a portion of the clones; in checked studies, under half of the deficit traces to unresolved V genes, and the cause of the others is not known. The V and J calls and clone size come from that table; D and trimming were worked out from the DNA. This sample lists just over 150,000 clones; around 86% were detected once. Jointly, the top ten make up just over 9% of the sample.

Explained via the paper, the time point label denotes: about 28 days (+/-7) after the second vaccine dose. AZD1222 recipients whose second dose came at about 4 weeks and those whose second dose came at about 12 weeks were combined into one group, since spike-specific TCR depth and breadth did not differ between the two schedules. Vaccinee samples came from UK trials COV001 and COV002, including a single-blind randomized controlled phase 2/3 trial of AZD1222 (ChAdOx1 nCoV-19) in healthy adults. For TCRbeta chain sequencing, PBMC samples from trial participants were taken at day 0 and at day 28 after the second dose. Regarding this clone: The antigen it recognizes is unknown. No much larger clone exists at a distance of one base, and base qualities are not known.

The receptor comes from an adult who received the AZD1222 COVID-19 vaccine. This specimen consisted of peripheral blood, obtained 28 days after the second AZD1222 dose.

The nucleotides read TGTGCCAGCAGTTCGGACAGCCTGGGAAATTCACCCCTCCACTTT. It codes for CASSSDSLGNSPLHF. The chain is assembled from TRBV6-5 and TRBJ1-6; the D gene is possibly TRBD1, with 6 bases matching. From a lookup of the germline V gene, CDR1 and CDR2 are MNHEY and SVGAGI. From cysteine to phenylalanine, the CDR3 is 15 amino acids long. Only the CDR3 DNA is retained, 45 bases long and in frame from the first base. V gives up 4 bases and J gives up 7 bases, and the segment between their germline ends measures 14 bases.